This T cell receptor beta chain was sequenced in a study of shared clonotypes between healthy human individuals. The study's findings and limits: When compared with the clonotypes that were shared by all four sorted-subset donors, the non-shared clonotypes turned out to have lower generation probabilities. Around 4.7% of naive CD4 clonotypes were shared across four donors.

At the deep level, the assay was run. Libraries were prepared by immunoSEQ multiplex PCR; TCRdb keeps only in-frame clonotypes and omits some of them. This sample carries a few million clones, over 85% of them seen once, and the ten largest clones take under 0.15%. All of the donors resided in Nashville, Tennessee, and each was a Caucasian adult. Concerning this clone: Its target is not known.

Germline V gene sequence: CDR1 MNHNS, CDR2 SASEGT. Germline trimming cut 2 bases from V and 14 bases from J; bases unmatched to any gene: 4. This CDR3 contains 14 residues. The rearrangement links TRBV6-1 to TRBJ1-6; TRBD1 agrees at 12 bases. The TCR originated in a man aged 18 to 29 in good health. Specimen: naive CD4+ T cells sorted from blood. Subset here: CD45RA+ positively selected. The CDR3 sequence: CASSEPGQGASLHF. The CDR3 DNA follows: TGTGCCAGCAGTGAACCGGGACAGGGGGCTTCCCTCCACTTT.